Below are 12 T cell receptor beta chains sequenced from a single sample in a study of T-cell reconstitution after alpha-beta-depleted transplantation in children (dated by TCRdb to the mid-2010s). Libraries came from PCR. Sequencing was carried out with an Illumina HiSeq 2500. To normalize quantification of the TCRbeta repertoire, the TCR libraries were built with molecular barcoding that relied on unique molecular identifiers. Using fastp at Q25 and MiXCR, TCRdb reprocessed the public reads and kept productive beta chains. One record per CDR3 amino acid sequence lists the most common genes and DNA. The sample records some 600,000 distinct CDR3 sequences, about 15% of which are singletons. Approximately 1% of the sample rests with the top ten. The sequences come from PBMCs from the stem cell graft donor, collected from the stem cell graft. The source is a human donor who donated a stem cell graft to a child with acute myeloid leukemia.

This clonotype occurred many times. V is TRBV29-1 and J is TRBJ2-7; TRBD1 aligns across 7 bases. V was pared by 1 base and J by 9 bases, with 3 bases of the junction left unmatched. CDR1 and CDR2 (germline): SQVTM, ANQGSEA. This CDR3 has 11 amino acids. CDR3 sequence: CSVEVGQRQYV. In DNA form, the CDR3 reads TGCAGCGTTGAAGTGGGACAGCGGCAGTACGTC.

This clonotype has at least ten counts. V is TRBV29-1 and J is TRBJ1-1, with TRBD1 identical over 7 bases. After removal of 3 bases from V and 2 bases from J, the junction contained 9 bases not matched to a gene. CDR1 is SQVTM, CDR2 ANQGSEA, per germline. The CDR3 extends over 15 amino acids. DNA of the CDR3: TGCAGCGTTGACGGGCAGGGGGTTATCAACACTGAAGCTTTCTTT. This encodes CSVDGQGVINTEAFF.

The chain links TRBV20-1 to TRBJ2-2; 13 bases are shared with TRBD2. With V trimmed by 4 bases and J by 5 bases, 4 bases remained unmatched. There are 15 residues in the CDR3. Germline lookup yields CDR1 DFQATT and CDR2 SNEGSKA (reference sequence). The CDR3 region has the DNA TGCAGTGCTATCCAGGGACTAGCGGGGACCGGGGAGCTGTTTTTT. Encoded protein: CSAIQGLAGTGELFF.

This clonotype was seen repeatedly, ten times or more. The V and J genes are TRBV12-3 or TRBV12-4 and TRBJ1-2; 8 bases are a match to TRBD1. The J segment lost 8 bases and the V segment lost 6 bases, leaving 14 bases of the junction unmatched. CDR3 length equals 15 residues. The CDR3: CASSQNDRGLRGYTF. DNA of the CDR3: TGTGCCAGCAGCCAAAATGACAGGGGTCTAAGGGGCTACACCTTC.

J is TRBJ2-1 and V is TRBV20-1; 8 positions agree with TRBD2. This CDR3 contains 16 residues. CDR1 DFQATT and CDR2 SNEGSKA come from the germline V gene (reference sequence). V shed 1 base, J shed 3 bases, and the junction held 8 bases outside the gene matches. The CDR3 DNA reads as TGCAGTGCTAGAGTGCCCTTCCGGGGGGGCTACAATGAGCAGTTCTTC. Protein product: CSARVPFRGGYNEQFF.

This clonotype was detected ten times or more. The chain uses TRBV6-5 and TRBJ2-1, with 10 bases aligning to TRBD2. CDR3 length equals 16 residues. The V segment lost 1 base and the J segment 8 bases; nucleotides outside the gene matches: 8. Per the germline V gene, CDR1 is MNHEY and CDR2 is SVGAGI. The CDR3 nucleotides are TGTGCCAGCAGTTACTACCGGGTAGCGGGGGGCTATGAGCAGTTCTTC. Translated, it gives CASSYYRVAGGYEQFF.

The chain carries TRBV21-1 and TRBJ1-3. TRBV21-1 is designated a pseudogene. There are 14 residues in the CDR3. CDR3 DNA: TGTGCCAGCAGCAAAGGGCAGTCCGGAAACACCATATATTTT. Translated: CASSKGQSGNTIYF.

This clonotype has at least ten counts. The chain is built from TRBV6-5 and TRBJ2-7; TRBD1 might be the D (7 bases). The CDR3 extends over 13 amino acids. The ends were cut back, 5 bases at V and 2 bases at J, with 10 bases in the middle. Looked up from germline, CDR1 is MNHEY and CDR2 is SVGAGI. This chain's CDR3 is CASSQGGPYEQYF. Here the CDR3 DNA reads TGTGCCAGCAGTCAGGGGGGCCCCTACGAGCAGTACTTC.

On this clonotype: This may stem from a read error, because a much larger clone lies one nucleotide away. This chain connects TRBV20-1 to TRBJ2-2; 7 nucleotides match TRBD2. Germline V gives CDR1 DFQATT, CDR2 SNEGSKA (reference sequence). V was clipped by 4 bases and J by 5 bases; unmatched bases: 4. This CDR3 is built from 13 residues. In DNA form, the CDR3 reads TGCAGTGCTAAGCGGGGCGTTACCGGGGAGCTGTTTTTT. As protein: CSAKRGVTGELFF.

This clonotype was counted many times. This chain joins TRBV7-7 and TRBJ2-5; 8 bases are a match to TRBD2. This CDR3 has 14 residues. With V trimmed by 5 bases and J by 5 bases, 7 bases remained unmatched. Germline V CDR1 and CDR2: SSHAT, FNYEAQ (reference sequence). CDR3 DNA sequence: TGTGCCAGCAGCCCACTAGCGGACGGGGAGACCCAGTACTTC. Translated, it gives CASSPLADGETQYF.

This clonotype was detected many times. The chain joins TRBV20-1 to TRBJ1-6; D might be TRBD1 (5 bases). The V end lost 1 base, the J end lost 6 bases, and 16 bases lay between the germline ends. The CDR3 loop spans 16 amino acids. Germline V gene sequence: CDR1 DFQATT, CDR2 SNEGSKA (reference sequence). This chain's CDR3 is CSARVTDVGGNSPLHF. The CDR3 nucleotides read TGCAGTGCTAGAGTGACAGATGTGGGGGGTAATTCACCCCTCCACTTT.

This clonotype was found once. The chain is built from TRBV5-1 and TRBJ2-7, with D unclear. The CDR3 has 15 amino acids. CDR1 SGHRS and CDR2 YFSETQ come from the germline V gene. V lost 0 bases, J lost 2 bases, and 12 bases lay in between. The CDR3 loop is CASSLDGMRAYEQYF. The CDR3 coding sequence is TGCGCCAGCAGCTTGGATGGGATGAGAGCCTACGAGCAGTACTTC.